Presented here are 27 T cell receptor beta chains from one specimen sequenced in a study of PD-1 blockade in mismatch repair-deficient tumors. Sequencing was performed with immunoSEQ multiplex PCR; in TCRdb, only in-frame clones are kept and a portion is missing. Altogether about 14,000 clones are present, around 84% being singletons, with the ten largest covering about a fifth. Their antigen targets remain unknown. Time point indicated: approximately ten-day in vitro stimulation with candidate neoantigen peptide 4. The sequencing here drew on cells cultured in vitro, taken from a patient treated with pembrolizumab. The receptor source for this set is an adult with mismatch repair-deficient cancer.

This clone has just a few counts. The chain links TRBV5-1 to TRBJ2-5, with TRBD2 matching 8 bases. After removal of 0 bases from V and 0 bases from J, the junction contained 4 bases not matched to a gene. The CDR3 covers 16 residues. The germline V gene has CDR1 SGHRS and CDR2 YFSETQ. DNA for the CDR3: TGCGCCAGCAGCTTGGAGGGACTAGAAGACCAAGAGACCCAGTACTTC. Translated, it gives CASSLEGLEDQETQYF.

V and J are TRBV28 and TRBJ1-5; the match to TRBD1 covers 9 bases. Germline V gene sequence: CDR1 MDHEN, CDR2 SYDVKM. CDR3 length: 15 amino acids. V gave up 2 bases and J gave up 7 bases; unmatched junction bases: 6. The CDR3 region is CASSLVQGAKQPQHF. The CDR3 nucleotides read TGTGCCAGCAGTTTAGTACAGGGGGCGAAACAGCCCCAGCATTTT. Looking up the rest from reference TRBV28 and TRBJ1-5 gives the full variable domain: DVKVTQSSRYLVKRTGEKVFLECVQDMDHENMFWYRQDPGLGLRLIYFSYDVKMKEKGDIPEGYSVSREKKERFSLILESASTNQTSMYLCASSLVQGAKQPQHFGDGTRLSIL.

The rearrangement links TRBV5-1 to TRBJ2-7; a weak D match, TRBD1 (5 bases). The CDR3 length is 12 residues. Germline-derived CDR1 and CDR2 are SGHRS and YFSETQ. The V gene lost 4 bases and the J gene lost 3 bases, with 8 bases spanning the gap. Here the CDR3 DNA reads TGCGCCAGCAGCAGCGACAGCTACGAGCAGTACTTC. Translation: CASSSDSYEQYF.

The chain employs TRBV11-3 and TRBJ2-1; the match to TRBD2 covers 9 bases. Germline CDR1 SGHNT, CDR2 YENEEA. V was clipped by 7 bases and J by 9 bases; unmatched bases: 13. The CDR3 spans 15 residues. The CDR3 region is CASIKGGRAEGEQFF. CDR3 DNA: TGTGCCAGCATCAAGGGCGGGAGGGCCGAGGGTGAGCAGTTCTTC.

This chain connects TRBV5-1 to TRBJ2-1; 8 bases line up with TRBD2. CDR1 and CDR2 (germline): SGHRS, YFSETQ. This CDR3 contains 15 residues. With 0 bases clipped from V and 7 bases from J, the junction kept 6 bases outside the gene matches. In DNA, the CDR3 is TGCGCCAGCAGCTTGGCGCTAGCGGGCCTAAATGAGCAGTTCTTC. Its translation: CASSLALAGLNEQFF.

The chain carries TRBV5-4 and TRBJ2-2; tentative D call: TRBD1 (6 bases). With 0 bases removed from V and 6 bases from J, the gap between germline ends came to 6 bases. Looked up from germline, CDR1 is SGHNT and CDR2 is YYREEE (reference sequence). The CDR3 length is 13 residues. The CDR3 sequence is CASSLGGPGELFF. The CDR3 DNA is TGTGCCAGCAGCTTGGGGGGGCCCGGGGAGCTGTTTTTT. Supplemented by reference TRBV5-4 and TRBJ2-2, the full variable domain reads ETGVTQSPTHLIKTRGQQVTLRCSSQSGHNTVSWYQQALGQGPQFIFQYYREEENGRGNFPPRFSGLQFPNYSSELNVNALELDDSALYLCASSLGGPGELFFGEGSRLTVL.

This clone appeared a few times. V gene TRBV5-6 combines with J gene TRBJ2-7; TRBD2 matches 9 bases. The CDR3 has 15 amino acids. Germline CDR1 reads SGHDT; CDR2 reads YYEEEE. V trimming: 3 bases; J trimming: 0 bases; junction bases outside the gene matches: 4. CDR3 amino acids: CASSSLAGRSYEQYF. CDR3 nucleotides: TGTGCCAGCAGCTCTCTAGCGGGGCGCTCCTACGAGCAGTACTTC.

This rearrangement joins TRBV6-1 to TRBJ1-2; TRBD1 agrees at 9 bases. J lost 7 bases, V lost 4 bases, and 10 bases had no gene match. CDR3 length equals 15 residues. The germline gives CDR1 MNHNS, CDR2 SASEGT. The CDR3 is CASSVPGQGIAGYTF. CDR3 sequence (DNA): TGTGCCAGCAGTGTTCCCGGACAGGGGATTGCTGGCTACACCTTC.

The chain is built from TRBV7-8 and TRBJ2-5, with TRBD2 identical over 9 bases. Germline trimming cut 1 base from V and 6 bases from J; bases unmatched to any gene: 9. This CDR3 contains 16 residues. Germline V gene sequence: CDR1 SGHVS, CDR2 FQNEAQ. CDR3 region: CASSLELAGGGKTQYF. The CDR3 region has the DNA TGTGCCAGCAGCTTAGAACTAGCGGGCGGGGGGAAGACCCAGTACTTC. Filled out from reference TRBV7-8 and TRBJ2-5, the complete variable domain reads GAGVSQSPRYKVAKRGQDVALRCDPISGHVSLFWYQQALGQGPEFLTYFQNEAQLDKSGLPSDRFFAERPEGSVSTLKIQRTQQEDSAVYLCASSLELAGGGKTQYFGPGTRLLVL.

The chain uses TRBV19 and TRBJ2-2; 8 bases align to TRBD1. The CDR3 has 15 residues. With 6 bases clipped from V and 4 bases from J, the junction kept 7 bases outside the gene matches. Germline values: CDR1 LNHDA, CDR2 SQIVND (reference sequence). The CDR3 DNA sequence: TGTGCCAGTAGAACTGACAGGGGACCCACCGGGGAGCTGTTTTTT. It codes for CASRTDRGPTGELFF.

CDR3 coding DNA: TGTGCCAGCAGTTTTGGGGGAATAGGGGCCACTGAAGCTTTCTTT. This translates into CASSFGGIGATEAFF. The chain employs TRBV27 and TRBJ1-1, with a possible D match to TRBD1 (5 bases). CDR1 is MNHEY, CDR2 SMNVEV, per germline (reference sequence). This CDR3 comprises 15 residues. Trimming shortened V by 3 bases and J by 4 bases, and 15 bases separated the two germline ends.

This clone was detected once. The chain joins TRBV9 to TRBJ2-2; weak D call: TRBD2 (6 bases). V lost 4 bases to trimming and J lost 4 bases, with 14 bases between them. The CDR3 is made up of 15 amino acids. Germline V gene lookup returns CDR1 SGDLS and CDR2 YYNGEE. The CDR3 DNA sequence: TGTGCCAGCAGCCCTCTGGGGGGAGGCACCGGGGAGCTGTTTTTT. This translates into CASSPLGGGTGELFF.

The chain carries TRBV21-1 and TRBJ1-2. TRBV21-1 is flagged as a pseudogene. The CDR3 consists of 15 residues. The CDR3 nucleotides read TGTGCCAGCAGCAAAGTAGGAGCGGGGGACTATGGCTACACCTTC. Translated: CASSKVGAGDYGYTF.

J is TRBJ2-1 and V is TRBV11-2; D is unresolved. V was clipped by 2 bases and J by 8 bases, with 7 bases between them. CDR1 is SGHAT, CDR2 FQNNGV, per germline. The CDR3 length is 12 residues. CDR3 nucleotide sequence: TGTGCCAGCAGCTTAACCCTTGATGAGCAGTTCTTC. Translating gives CASSLTLDEQFF.

The chain carries TRBV18 and TRBJ1-1; D might be TRBD1 (5 bases). V was trimmed by 2 bases and J by 3 bases, leaving 13 bases between them. Germline loops: CDR1 KGHSH, CDR2 LQKENI. This CDR3 region has 15 residues. CDR3 amino acids: CASSPTWDADTEAFF. In DNA form, the CDR3 reads TGTGCCAGCTCACCAACTTGGGACGCAGACACTGAAGCTTTCTTT.

The gene calls are TRBV28 and TRBJ1-5, with D maybe TRBD1 (5 bases). Trimming stripped 6 bases from V and 2 bases from J, with 11 bases between. The germline V gene encodes CDR1 MDHEN and CDR2 SYDVKM. This CDR3 comprises 14 residues. CDR3 sequence reads: CASSRVWGNQPQHF. The CDR3 DNA sequence: TGTGCCAGCAGCAGGGTGTGGGGCAATCAGCCCCAGCATTTT.

This chain uses TRBV18 with TRBJ2-7; perhaps TRBD2 as D (5 bases). V was pared by 4 bases and J by 1 base, with 8 bases between. The CDR3 consists of 13 residues. Germline V gives CDR1 KGHSH, CDR2 LQKENI. The CDR3 reads CASSRGISYEQYF. CDR3 nucleotides: TGTGCCAGCTCACGAGGGATTTCCTACGAGCAGTACTTC.

V usage is TRBV5-4 and J usage is TRBJ2-7; D possibly corresponds to TRBD1 (5 bases). This CDR3 comprises 12 residues. Germline lookup yields CDR1 SGHNT and CDR2 YYREEE (reference sequence). The V end lost 2 bases, the J end lost 3 bases, and 6 bases lay between the germline ends. The CDR3 region has the DNA TGTGCCAGCAGCTTTCAGGGCTACGAGCAGTACTTC. Translated: CASSFQGYEQYF.

The V call is TRBV18, the J call TRBJ1-4; 8 bases fit TRBD1. Per the germline V gene, CDR1 is KGHSH and CDR2 is LQKENI. V lost 5 bases, J lost 5 bases, and 7 bases stayed unmatched. The length of the CDR3 is 15 residues. DNA of the CDR3: TGTGCCAGCTCAGACGGGACAGGAAACAATGAAAAACTGTTTTTT. Translation gives CASSDGTGNNEKLFF.

This clone was detected once. The genes are TRBV9 and TRBJ2-2, with 12 nucleotides matching TRBD2. Germline trimming cut 10 bases from V and 2 bases from J; bases unmatched to any gene: 9. Germline assignment: CDR1 SGDLS and CDR2 YYNGEE. CDR3 length: 16 amino acids. The CDR3: CAGPETSGSNTGELFF. CDR3 coding DNA: TGTGCCGGACCCGAGACTAGCGGGAGTAACACCGGGGAGCTGTTTTTT.

This rearrangement joins TRBV6-5 to TRBJ2-7; perhaps TRBD2 as D (5 bases). The V and J ends lost 6 bases and 5 bases respectively, with 11 bases between them. Germline lookup yields CDR1 MNHEY and CDR2 SVGAGI. The CDR3 has 12 residues. CDR3 region: CASSLEGNEQYF. Here the CDR3 DNA reads TGTGCCAGCAGCCTCGAGGGTAACGAGCAGTACTTC.

The rearrangement links TRBV7-9 to TRBJ2-5, with a possible D match to TRBD2 (5 bases). The germline V gene has CDR1 SEHNR and CDR2 FQNEAQ (reference sequence). The CDR3 has 14 residues. V dropped 3 bases and J dropped 2 bases, with 10 bases sitting between them. CDR3 region: CASSFQRGQETQYF. CDR3 sequence (DNA): TGTGCCAGCAGCTTTCAACGCGGGCAAGAGACCCAGTACTTC.

This chain joins TRBV25-1 and TRBJ2-5, with D uncertain. V was pared by 1 base and J by 0 bases, with 6 bases between. Germline V gene sequence: CDR1 MGHDK, CDR2 SYGVNS. This CDR3 comprises 14 residues. This CDR3 is CASSEWGYQETQYF. CDR3 in DNA: TGTGCCAGCAGTGAATGGGGTTACCAAGAGACCCAGTACTTC. Supplemented by reference TRBV25-1 and TRBJ2-5, the full variable domain reads EADIYQTPRYLVIGTGKKITLECSQTMGHDKMYWYQQDPGMELHLIHYSYGVNSTEKGDLSSESTVSRIRTEHFPLTLESARPSHTSQYLCASSEWGYQETQYFGPGTRLLVL.

The rearrangement joins TRBV27 to TRBJ1-5; D is possibly TRBD1 (5 bases). Trimming took 4 bases from V and 1 from J, leaving 8 bases between them. Germline V gives CDR1 MNHEY, CDR2 SMNVEV (reference sequence). This CDR3 has 14 amino acids. The CDR3 sequence is CASSSTESNQPQHF. The CDR3 DNA reads as TGTGCCAGCAGTTCGACAGAGAGCAATCAGCCCCAGCATTTT.

This clone was recorded once. J is TRBJ1-1 and V is TRBV9; a weak D match, TRBD1 (6 bases). V was shortened by 4 bases and J by 6 bases, with 13 bases between the two germline ends. The germline CDR1 and CDR2 sequences are SGDLS and YYNGEE. The CDR3 is 13 amino acids. CDR3 region: CASSSLGGSEAFF. CDR3 coding DNA: TGTGCCAGCAGCTCCCTGGGGGGCTCTGAAGCTTTCTTT.

The chain uses TRBV5-1 and TRBJ2-1, with TRBD2 matching 9 bases. The CDR3 runs to 16 residues. With 2 bases clipped from V and 4 bases from J, the junction kept 7 bases outside the gene matches. Germline CDR1 and CDR2: SGHRS and YFSETQ. CDR3 sequence (DNA): TGCGCCAGCAGCTTCTTAGCGGGAGCCCGATACAATGAGCAGTTCTTC. This gives the protein CASSFLAGARYNEQFF.

The chain employs TRBV29-1 and TRBJ1-1, with D perhaps TRBD1 (6 bases). V lost 5 bases and J 0 bases, leaving 19 bases between the germline ends. Germline CDR1 and CDR2: SQVTM and ANQGSEA. This CDR3 has 16 amino acids. CDR3 sequence reads: CSVKGGTRFMNTEAFF. CDR3 nucleotide sequence: TGCAGCGTTAAGGGGGGGACTAGATTTATGAACACTGAAGCTTTCTTT.